This TCR beta chain was obtained from a study of cytomegalovirus exposure and HLA in healthy donors. The study's findings and limits: Using a false discovery rate of 0.05, a later analysis showed that fewer than 20,000 TCR beta sequences were associated with HLA alleles.

V was cut by 5 bases and J by 6 bases, with 13 bases left in between. CDR1 is MDHEN, CDR2 SYDVKM, per germline. This CDR3 contains 13 residues. Primers for the PCR totalled 60 Vbeta and 13 Jbeta. TCRdb's copy holds only in-frame clones and misses some; the assay was immunoSEQ multiplex PCR. The sample has about 150,000 clones, about 72% seen once. The sample holds a few counts of this clone. Its antigen is not identified. The chain combines TRBV28 with TRBJ2-5; D is undetermined. The sample taken for sequencing was PBMCs. This TCR was sampled from a middle-aged man in good health and CMV-seronegative. The CDR3 spells CASSARFEKTQYF. Here the CDR3 DNA reads TGTGCCAGCAGTGCCAGGTTTGAAAAGACCCAGTACTTC.